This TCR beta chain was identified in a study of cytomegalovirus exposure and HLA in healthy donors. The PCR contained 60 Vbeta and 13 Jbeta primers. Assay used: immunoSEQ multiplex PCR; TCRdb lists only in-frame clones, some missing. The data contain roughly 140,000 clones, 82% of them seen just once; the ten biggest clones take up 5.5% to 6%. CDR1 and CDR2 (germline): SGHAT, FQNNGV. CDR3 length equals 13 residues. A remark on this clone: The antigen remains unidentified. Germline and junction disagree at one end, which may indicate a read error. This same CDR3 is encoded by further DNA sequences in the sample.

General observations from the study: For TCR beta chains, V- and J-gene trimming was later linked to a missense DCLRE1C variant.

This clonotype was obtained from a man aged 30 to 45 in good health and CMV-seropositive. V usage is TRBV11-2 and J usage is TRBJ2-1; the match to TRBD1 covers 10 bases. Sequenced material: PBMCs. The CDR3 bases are TGTGCCAGCAGTCCAGGGGGGACAGGGGAGCGGTTCTTC. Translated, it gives CASSPGGTGERFF.